These 6 T cell receptor beta chains came from one sample sequenced in a study of CD8 T cells in Susac syndrome. When the RNA was reverse transcribed, random hexamers were used with an input of roughly 0.5 to 1 ug. In TCRdb, the immunoSEQ multiplex PCR reads were re-called with MiXCR into one record per CDR3 protein. The table shows about 120,000 distinct CDR3 sequences, with around 94% occurring only once. Sequencing was done on a sample of CD8+ T cells from PBMCs. The receptors were sampled from a human donor with Susac syndrome.

The chain uses TRBV25-1 and TRBJ1-6, with D tentatively TRBD1 (5 bases). Germline loops: CDR1 MGHDK, CDR2 SYGVNS. The CDR3 covers 15 residues. Trimming removed 10 bases at V and 1 base at J, with 14 bases between. The CDR3 nucleotides read TGTGCCACCTCGACAGCGGAGTCCTATAATTCACCCCTCCACTTT. Translating it yields CATSTAESYNSPLHF.

The chain employs TRBV6-2 or TRBV6-3 and TRBJ2-7; 10 bases are shared with TRBD1. Losses at the gene ends were 0 bases for V and 5 bases for J; bases not matched to a gene: 1. The CDR3 consists of 14 residues. From germline, CDR1 is MNHEY and CDR2 SVGEGT. CDR3 residues: CASSYSGTGDEQYF. The CDR3 DNA reads TGTGCCAGCAGTTACTCCGGGACAGGGGACGAGCAGTACTTC.

The V gene is TRBV9, the J gene TRBJ1-1, with 7 bases that match TRBD1. This CDR3 is 13 amino acids long. CDR1 and CDR2 (germline): SGDLS, YYNGEE. Trimming removed 3 bases from V and 4 bases from J; junction bases left unmatched: 3. CDR3 nucleotide sequence: TGTGCCAGCAGCGCCACAGGGGCCACTGAAGCTTTCTTT. This sequence encodes CASSATGATEAFF. The full variable domain, rest sourced from reference TRBV9 and TRBJ1-1, is DSGVTQTPKHLITATGQRVTLRCSPRSGDLSVYWYQQSLDQGLQFLIQYYNGEERAKGNILERFSAQQFPDLHSELNLSSLELGDSALYFCASSATGATEAFFGQGTRLTVV.

This chain joins TRBV30 and TRBJ2-1, with 9 bases aligning to TRBD2. The germline V gene encodes CDR1 GTSNPN and CDR2 SVGIG (reference sequence). The CDR3 sequence is 14 residues long. Trimming at V came to 1 base and at J to 8 bases, leaving 6 bases not matched to a gene. The CDR3 bases are TGTGCCTGGAGTGGCGCGGGGGGGGAAGATGAGCAGTTCTTC. It yields the protein CAWSGAGGEDEQFF.

This rearrangement joins TRBV10-3 to TRBJ2-5, with D unresolved. The CDR3 sequence is 12 residues long. From germline, CDR1 is ENHRY and CDR2 SYGVKD. V was pared by 5 bases and J by 4 bases, with 8 bases between. CDR3 residues: CAISSEGETQYF. The CDR3 nucleotides read TGTGCCATCAGTTCGGAAGGAGAGACCCAGTACTTC.

The chain links TRBV25-1 to TRBJ2-2, with 7 bases lining up with TRBD1. Looked up from germline, CDR1 is MGHDK and CDR2 is SYGVNS. The CDR3 is made up of 16 amino acids. The V gene end was trimmed by 3 bases and the J gene end by 0 bases; junction bases not matched to a gene: 4. The CDR3 nucleotides read TGTGCCAGCAGTGACCCCGACAGGGCGAACACCGGGGAGCTGTTTTTT. It is translated as CASSDPDRANTGELFF.